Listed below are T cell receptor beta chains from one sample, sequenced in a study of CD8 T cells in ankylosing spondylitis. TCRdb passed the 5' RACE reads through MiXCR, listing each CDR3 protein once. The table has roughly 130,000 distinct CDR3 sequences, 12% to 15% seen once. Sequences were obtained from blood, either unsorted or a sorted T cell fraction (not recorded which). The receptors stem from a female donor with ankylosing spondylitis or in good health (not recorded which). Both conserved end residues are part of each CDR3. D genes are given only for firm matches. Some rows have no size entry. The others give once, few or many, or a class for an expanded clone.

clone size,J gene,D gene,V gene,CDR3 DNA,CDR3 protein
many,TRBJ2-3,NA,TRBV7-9,TGTGCCAGCAGCTTAGGGCTACCTAGCACAGATACGCAGTATTTT,CASSLGLPSTDTQYF
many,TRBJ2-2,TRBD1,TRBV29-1,TGCAGCGTCCAATCCGGGACAGTGATCACCGGGGAGCTGTTTTTT,CSVQSGTVITGELFF
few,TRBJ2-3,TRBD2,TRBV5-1,TGCGCCAGCAGCTTGCAAGGACTAGCGGGGTCTAGCGATACGCAGTATTTT,CASSLQGLAGSSDTQYF
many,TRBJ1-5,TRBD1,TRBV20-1,TGCAGTGCTAGGGCTACGGGACAGGGGATCAATCAGCCCCAGCATTTT,CSARATGQGINQPQHF
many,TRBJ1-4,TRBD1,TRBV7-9,TGTGCCAGCAGCCAGGGACAGGGCACTAATGAAAAACTGTTTTTT,CASSQGQGTNEKLFF
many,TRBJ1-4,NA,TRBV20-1,TGCAGTGCTCCCAGGTCGGGGGGTGAAAAACTGTTTTTT,CSAPRSGGEKLFF
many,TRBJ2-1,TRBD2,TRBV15,TGTGCCACCAGCAGAGTTAGTACTAGCGGGACCGACAATGAGCAGTTCTTC,CATSRVSTSGTDNEQFF
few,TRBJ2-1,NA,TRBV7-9,TGTGCCAGCAGCTTACGTGGGGACAATGAGCAGTTCTTC,CASSLRGDNEQFF
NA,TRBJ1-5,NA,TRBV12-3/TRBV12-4,TGTGCCAGCAGTTTAAGACCCGGGGGGCAGATCAATCAGCCCCAGCATTTT,CASSLRPGGQINQPQHF
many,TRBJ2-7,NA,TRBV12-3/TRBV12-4,TGTGCCAGCAGTCCGACTGGGGCCTACGAGCAGTACTTC,CASSPTGAYEQYF
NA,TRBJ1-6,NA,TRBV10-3,TGTGCCATCAGTGACGATAGGGGGACGGATAATTCACCCCTCCACTTT,CAISDDRGTDNSPLHF
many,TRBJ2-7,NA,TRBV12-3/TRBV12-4,TGTGCCAGCAGCCGCGACCCTTTATTCAGCCACGAGCAGTACTTC,CASSRDPLFSHEQYF
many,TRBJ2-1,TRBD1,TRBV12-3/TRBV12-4,TGTGCCAGCAGTACCGGGACAGGGTATGTCGGTGAGCAGTTCTTC,CASSTGTGYVGEQFF
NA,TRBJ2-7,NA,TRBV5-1,TGCGCCAGCAGCGGGACCACGCGGTCCTACGAGCAGTACTTC,CASSGTTRSYEQYF
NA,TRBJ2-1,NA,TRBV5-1,TGCGCCAGCAGCTTGGAACAGGGAAAGAGGAATGAGCAGTTCTTC,CASSLEQGKRNEQFF
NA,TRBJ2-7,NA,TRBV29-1,TGCAGCGTTGAGGACGACTACAACTCCTACGAGCAGTACTTC,CSVEDDYNSYEQYF
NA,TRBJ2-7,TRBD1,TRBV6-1,TGTGCCACCGGCGCGAGGGACAGGAGGTACGAGCAGTACTTC,CATGARDRRYEQYF
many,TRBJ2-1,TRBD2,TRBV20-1,TGCAGTGCTCCAACGATACTAGCGGGAGGGACTGAGCAGTTCTTC,CSAPTILAGGTEQFF
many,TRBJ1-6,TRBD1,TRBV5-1,TGCGCCAGCAGCCTAACAGGGGGCATGGATTCACCCCTCCACTTT,CASSLTGGMDSPLHF
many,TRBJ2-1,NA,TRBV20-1,TGCAGTGCTGCCCCGCTCGGCGGTATAGACAATGAGCAGTTCTTC,CSAAPLGGIDNEQFF
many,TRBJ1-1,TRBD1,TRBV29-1,TGCAGCGTTGAAGGGGGGACAGCCTTGAACACTGAAGCTTTCTTT,CSVEGGTALNTEAFF
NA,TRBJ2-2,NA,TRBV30,TGTGCCTGGAGTGTAGGGTTGGGTAACACCGGGGAGCTGTTTTTT,CAWSVGLGNTGELFF
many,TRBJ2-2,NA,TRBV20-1,TGCAGTGCTAGAGGGGACAAAGGGGGGACCGGGGAGCTGTTTTTT,CSARGDKGGTGELFF
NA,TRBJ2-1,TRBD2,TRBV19,TGTGCCAGTACCAGGGAACAGGGGTCTAGCGGGAGATGGAAAAATGAGCAGTTCTTC,CASTREQGSSGRWKNEQFF
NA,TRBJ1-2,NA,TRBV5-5,TGTGCCAGCAGCTTGTTGGGTGAGCGGATTGGCTATGGCTACACCTTC,CASSLLGERIGYGYTF
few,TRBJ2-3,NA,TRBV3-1,TGTGCCAGCAGCCCGACCCGTCTTCGAGCTAGCACAGATACGCAGTATTTT,CASSPTRLRASTDTQYF
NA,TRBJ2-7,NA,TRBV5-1,TGCGCCAGCAGCTTGCTGGGTCTGACCTACGAGCAGTACTTC,CASSLLGLTYEQYF
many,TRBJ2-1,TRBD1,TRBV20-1,TGCAGTGCTAGAGTGAGGGGACAGGAGATGTACAATGAGCAGTTCTTC,CSARVRGQEMYNEQFF
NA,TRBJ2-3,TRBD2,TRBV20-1,TGCAGAAGTGAGGGACTAGCGCGCGATACGCAGTATTTT,CRSEGLARDTQYF
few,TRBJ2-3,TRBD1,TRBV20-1,TGCAGTGCTAGAGATCCGGGACAGGGTATCGATACGCAGTATTTT,CSARDPGQGIDTQYF
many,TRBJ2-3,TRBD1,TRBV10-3,TGTGCCACCAGGGACAGGGGCTTCACAGATACGCAGTATTTT,CATRDRGFTDTQYF
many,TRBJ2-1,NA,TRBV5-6,TGTGCCAGCAGTCGCGCGGCCGAGCAGTTCTTC,CASSRAAEQFF
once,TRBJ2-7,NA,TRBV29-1,TGCAACGTTGAAGGGGGCTCCTACGAGCAGTACTTC,CNVEGGSYEQYF
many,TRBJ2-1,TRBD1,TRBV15,TGTGCCACCAGCAGAGGGGACAGGGGGTTCGATGAGCAGTTCTTC,CATSRGDRGFDEQFF
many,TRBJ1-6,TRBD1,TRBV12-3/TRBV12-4,TGTGCCAGCAACATGGGACAGGGTAATTCACCCCTCCACTTT,CASNMGQGNSPLHF
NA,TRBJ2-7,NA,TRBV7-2,TGTGCCAGCAGCTTAGTAGCAGAAACAGGGGAGCAGTACTTC,CASSLVAETGEQYF
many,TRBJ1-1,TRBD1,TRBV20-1,TGCAGTGCCCAACAGGGGGCGGAGAACACTGAAGCTTTCTTT,CSAQQGAENTEAFF
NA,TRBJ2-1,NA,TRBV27,TGTGCCAGCAGCGATCCGGGCCGTCCCTACAATGAGCAGTTCTTC,CASSDPGRPYNEQFF
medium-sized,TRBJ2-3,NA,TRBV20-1,TGCAGTGCGGTGGCGTATACGCAGTATTTT,CSAVAYTQYF
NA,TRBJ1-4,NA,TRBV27,TGTGCCAGCAGTACTACTAATGAAAAACTGTTTTTT,CASSTTNEKLFF
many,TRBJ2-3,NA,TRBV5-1,TGCGCCAGCAGCTCCGGGGGAACCGGGGCAGATACGCAGTATTTT,CASSSGGTGADTQYF
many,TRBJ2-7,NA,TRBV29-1,TGCAGCGTTGCGGGGGATGGTGGGTACGAGCAGTACTTC,CSVAGDGGYEQYF
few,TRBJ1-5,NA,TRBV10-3,TGTGCCATCAGTGAGGACATGGGCAATCAGCCCCAGCATTTT,CAISEDMGNQPQHF
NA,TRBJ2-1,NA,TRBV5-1,TGCGCCAGCAGAGAAGGGGGGCTGAAAAATGAGCAGTTCTTC,CASREGGLKNEQFF
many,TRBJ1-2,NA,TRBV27,TGTGCCAGCAGTTTTGCGGGGACCGGGGTCTATGGCTACACCTTC,CASSFAGTGVYGYTF
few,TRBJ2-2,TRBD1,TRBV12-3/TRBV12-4,TGTGCCAGCACCAGGGACAGGGACACCGGGGAGCTGTTTTTT,CASTRDRDTGELFF
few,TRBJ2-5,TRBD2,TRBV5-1,TGCGCCAGCAGCCCCCAGAGCGGGGTAAAAGAGACCCAGTACTTC,CASSPQSGVKETQYF